This TCR beta chain is from a study of blood T cells in healthy people across ages. Overall study results and limits: Donors of long life had a larger count of naive CD4+ cells and greater diversity than aged donors. Per million T cells, TCR beta diversity dropped roughly linearly as age increased. Across samples, TCR beta diversity tracked strongly with naive T cell percentage. Considered underestimates were the diversity estimates obtained from one million T cells.

Alongside a J-beta primer mix, a sample-barcoded 5' primer served in a second PCR lasting about 7 to 11 cycles. MiXCR was run by TCRdb on the 5' RACE reads, yielding one entry per CDR3 protein. There are 550,000 to 750,000 distinct CDR3 sequences in the sample; approximately 21% occur only once, and 3% to 4.5% lies in the top ten. V dropped 4 bases and J dropped 3 bases, with 14 bases sitting between them. This CDR3 comprises 15 residues. The germline CDR1 and CDR2 sequences are SGHRS and YFSETQ. This clonotype was counted between two and nine times. The antigen remains undetermined. The J gene is TRBJ2-1, the V gene TRBV5-1, with a weak D call TRBD1 (6 bases). The material sequenced was blood. The sequence derives from a man in his sixties or seventies in good health. The DNA of the CDR3 is TGCGCCAGCAGCAACGACAGGCTAAGCTACAATGAGCAGTTCTTC. This codes for CASSNDRLSYNEQFF.